This T cell receptor (beta chain) was identified during a study of T cell changes during pregnancy in multiple sclerosis. Profiling relied on immunoSEQ multiplex PCR, and the TCRdb table lists in-frame clones only, not all of them. The sample carries 95,000 to 100,000 clones, 92% recorded once. Looked up from germline, CDR1 is LGHNA and CDR2 is YNFKEQ. The CDR3 length is 15 residues. The germline V and J ends were trimmed by 4 bases and 2 bases, with 14 bases remaining between them. This specimen was peripheral blood, taken after pregnancy. The origin of this receptor is a female donor in good health, enrolled as a control in a pregnancy study. This rearrangement joins TRBV4-2 to TRBJ1-1; TRBD1 might be the D (5 bases). The CDR3, as DNA: TGTGCCAGCAGCCCCTATGGGGCCCTAAACACTGAAGCTTTCTTT. Its translation: CASSPYGALNTEAFF.